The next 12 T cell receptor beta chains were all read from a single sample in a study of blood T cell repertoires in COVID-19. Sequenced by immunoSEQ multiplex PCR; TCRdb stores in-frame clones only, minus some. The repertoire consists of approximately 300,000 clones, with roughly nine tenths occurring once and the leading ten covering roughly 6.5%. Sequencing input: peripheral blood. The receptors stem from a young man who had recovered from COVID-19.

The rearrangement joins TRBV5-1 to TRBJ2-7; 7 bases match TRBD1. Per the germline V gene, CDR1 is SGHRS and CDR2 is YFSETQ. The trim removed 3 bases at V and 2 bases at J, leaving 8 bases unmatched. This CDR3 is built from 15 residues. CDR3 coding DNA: TGCGCCAGCAGCTCGAGGACAGGTTCCACCTACGAGCAGTACTTC. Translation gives CASSSRTGSTYEQYF.

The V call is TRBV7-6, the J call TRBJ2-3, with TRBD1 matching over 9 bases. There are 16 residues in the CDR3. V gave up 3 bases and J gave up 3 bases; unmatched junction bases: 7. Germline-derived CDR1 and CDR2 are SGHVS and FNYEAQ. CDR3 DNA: TGTGCCAGCAGCTTGGTACAGGGGGCGGCGACAGATACGCAGTATTTT. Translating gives CASSLVQGAATDTQYF. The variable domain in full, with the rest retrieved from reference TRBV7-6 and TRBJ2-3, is GAGVSQSPRYKVTKRGQDVALRCDPISGHVSLYWYRQALGQGPEFLTYFNYEAQQDKSGLPNDRFSAERPEGSISTLTIQRTEQRDSAMYRCASSLVQGAATDTQYFGPGTRLTVL.

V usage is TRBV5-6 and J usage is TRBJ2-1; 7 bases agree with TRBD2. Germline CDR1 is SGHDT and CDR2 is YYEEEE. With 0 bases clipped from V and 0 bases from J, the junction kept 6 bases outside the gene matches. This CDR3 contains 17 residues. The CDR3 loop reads CASSLARGDSSYNEQFF. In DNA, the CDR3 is TGTGCCAGCAGCTTGGCCCGGGGGGATAGCTCCTACAATGAGCAGTTCTTC.

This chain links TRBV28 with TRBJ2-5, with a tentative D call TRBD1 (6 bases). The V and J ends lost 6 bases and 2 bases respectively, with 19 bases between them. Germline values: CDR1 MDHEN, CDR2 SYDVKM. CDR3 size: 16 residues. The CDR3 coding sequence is TGTGCCAGCAGAACCGTGGACAGCCTGGGGCAAGAGACCCAGTACTTC. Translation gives CASRTVDSLGQETQYF.

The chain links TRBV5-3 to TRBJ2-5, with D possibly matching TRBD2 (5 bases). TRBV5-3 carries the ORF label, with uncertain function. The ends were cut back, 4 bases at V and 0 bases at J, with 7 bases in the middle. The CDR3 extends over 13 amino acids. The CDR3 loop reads CARSPGYQETQYF. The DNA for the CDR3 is TGTGCCAGAAGCCCGGGGTACCAAGAGACCCAGTACTTC.

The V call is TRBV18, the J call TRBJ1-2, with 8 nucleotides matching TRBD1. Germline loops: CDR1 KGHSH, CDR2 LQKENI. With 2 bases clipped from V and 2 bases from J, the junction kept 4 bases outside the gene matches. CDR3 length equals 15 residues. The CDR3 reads CASSPRTGRNYGYTF. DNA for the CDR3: TGTGCCAGCTCACCAAGGACAGGGAGAAACTATGGCTACACCTTC. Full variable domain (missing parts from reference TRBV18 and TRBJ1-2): NAGVMQNPRHLVRRRGQEARLRCSPMKGHSHVYWYRQLPEEGLKFMVYLQKENIIDESGMPKERFSAEFPKEGPSILRIQQVVRGDSAAYFCASSPRTGRNYGYTFGSGTRLTVV.

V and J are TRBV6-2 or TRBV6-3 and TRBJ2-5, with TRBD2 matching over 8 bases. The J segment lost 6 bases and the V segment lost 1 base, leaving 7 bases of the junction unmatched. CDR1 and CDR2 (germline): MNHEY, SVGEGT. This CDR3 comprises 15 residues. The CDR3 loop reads CASSYFGGESKTQYF. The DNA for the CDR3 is TGTGCCAGCAGTTACTTCGGGGGGGAGTCGAAGACCCAGTACTTC.

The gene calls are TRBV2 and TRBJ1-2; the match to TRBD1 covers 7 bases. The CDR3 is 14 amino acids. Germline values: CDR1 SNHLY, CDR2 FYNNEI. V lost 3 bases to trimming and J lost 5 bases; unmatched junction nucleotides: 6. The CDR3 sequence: CASSDGRGRYGYTF. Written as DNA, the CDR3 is TGTGCCAGCAGTGATGGCAGGGGGAGGTATGGCTACACCTTC.

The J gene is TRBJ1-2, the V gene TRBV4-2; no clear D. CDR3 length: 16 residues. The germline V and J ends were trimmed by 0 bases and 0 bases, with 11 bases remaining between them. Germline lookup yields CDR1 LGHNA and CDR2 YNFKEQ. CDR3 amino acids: CASSQERRASNYGYTF. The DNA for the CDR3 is TGTGCCAGCAGCCAAGAGAGGAGGGCCTCTAACTATGGCTACACCTTC.

CDR3: CASRNRVGSNQPQHF. CDR3 bases: TGTGCCAGCAGAAACAGGGTAGGAAGCAATCAGCCCCAGCATTTT. V usage is TRBV2 and J usage is TRBJ1-5; a possible D gene is TRBD1 (6 bases). This CDR3 region has 15 residues. Germline V gives CDR1 SNHLY, CDR2 FYNNEI. Trimming took 6 bases from V and 1 from J, leaving 13 bases between them.

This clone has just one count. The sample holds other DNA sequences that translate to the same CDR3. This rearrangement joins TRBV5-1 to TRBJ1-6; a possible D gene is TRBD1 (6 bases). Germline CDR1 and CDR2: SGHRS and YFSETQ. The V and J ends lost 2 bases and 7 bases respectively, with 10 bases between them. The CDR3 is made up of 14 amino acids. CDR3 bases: TGCGCCAGCAGCTTAAGTCAGGGGAATTCACCCCTCCACTTT. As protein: CASSLSQGNSPLHF. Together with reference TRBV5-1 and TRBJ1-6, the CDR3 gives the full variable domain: KAGVTQTPRYLIKTRGQQVTLSCSPISGHRSVSWYQQTPGQGLQFLFEYFSETQRNKGNFPGRFSGRQFSNSRSEMNVSTLELGDSALYLCASSLSQGNSPLHFGNGTRLTVT.

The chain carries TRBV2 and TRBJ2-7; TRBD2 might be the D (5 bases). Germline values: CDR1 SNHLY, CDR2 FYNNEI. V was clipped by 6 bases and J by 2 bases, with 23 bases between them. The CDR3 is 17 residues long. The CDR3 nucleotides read TGTGCCAGCAGGCTTCAGGTCTCGCGGGTCGAAGCCTACGAGCAGTACTTC. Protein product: CASRLQVSRVEAYEQYF.